This TCR beta chain is from a study of blood T cells in healthy people across ages. Study-level points and caveats: The recorded TCR beta diversity per million T cells decreased in a roughly linear manner with age.

Extracted total RNA amounted to at least 5.5 micrograms for each sample. J lost 6 bases, V lost 0 bases, and 6 bases had no gene match. Germline values: CDR1 SGDLS, CDR2 YYNGEE. This CDR3 has 15 amino acids. Combining a sample-barcoded 5' primer with a J-beta primer mix, a second PCR ran for roughly 6 to 11 cycles. Each single sample gave us at least 2.5 million CDR3-containing paired-end reads. TCRdb redid the calling of the 5' RACE reads with MiXCR, one entry per CDR3 protein. The sample carries around 1,700,000 distinct CDR3 sequences, 28% recorded once. This clonotype was seen a few times. Antigen specificity is unknown.

The chain joins TRBV9 to TRBJ1-1; 9 nucleotides match TRBD1. Sequencing was done on a sample of blood. The TCR comes from a woman in her 30s in good health. The CDR3 DNA reads as TGTGCCAGCAGCGTAGAACAGGGGGCATTGCCTGAAGCTTTCTTT. Translated: CASSVEQGALPEAFF.